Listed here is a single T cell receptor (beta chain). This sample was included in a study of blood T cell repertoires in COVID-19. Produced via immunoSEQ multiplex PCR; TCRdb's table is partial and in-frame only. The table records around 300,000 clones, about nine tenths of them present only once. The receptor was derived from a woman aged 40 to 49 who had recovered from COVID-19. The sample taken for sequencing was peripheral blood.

Written as DNA, the CDR3 is TGTGCCAGCAGCTCACCTAGCGGGAGGAATTACAATGAGCAGTTCTTC. This encodes CASSSPSGRNYNEQFF. The rearrangement joins TRBV11-3 to TRBJ2-1; 11 bases are a match to TRBD2. V was pared by 4 bases and J by 4 bases, with 6 bases of the junction left unmatched. Per the germline V gene, CDR1 is SGHNT and CDR2 is YENEEA. The CDR3 has 16 residues.